The next 28 T cell receptor beta chains were all read from a single sample in a study of blood T cell repertoires in COVID-19. Repertoires were generated with immunoSEQ multiplex PCR, while TCRdb's copy carries only in-frame clones and drops some. The table lists roughly 55,000 clones, 87% of them singletons. Sequencing was performed on peripheral blood. The receptor source for this set is a man aged 55 to 69 with active or convalescent COVID-19.

This clone was seen only a few times. The chain is built from TRBV19 and TRBJ2-1; TRBD1 aligns across 7 bases. The V and J ends lost 5 bases and 10 bases, in that order; junction bases with no gene match: 11. CDR3 length: 14 amino acids. The germline V gene encodes CDR1 LNHDA and CDR2 SQIVND (reference sequence). This CDR3 reads CASSPRDSLGEQFF. CDR3 nucleotide sequence: TGTGCCAGTAGTCCTAGGGACAGCTTAGGAGAGCAGTTCTTC.

The V gene is TRBV4-1, the J gene TRBJ2-7; D remains unclear. The V end was cut by 1 base, the J end by 3 bases, with 7 bases between. The CDR3 length is 13 residues. The V gene's germline CDR1 is MGHRA and CDR2 YSYEKL. The CDR3 DNA reads TGCGCCAGCAGCCAAGTTTCCTTCTACGAGCAGTACTTC. Protein: CASSQVSFYEQYF.

The gene calls are TRBV5-1 and TRBJ2-6, with TRBD1 as a possible D gene (6 bases). Germline values: CDR1 SGHRS, CDR2 YFSETQ. The CDR3 has 17 residues. V dropped 4 bases and J dropped 0 bases, with 14 bases sitting between them. CDR3 nucleotide sequence: TGCGCCAGCAGCCGAGGGGGATGGGGCTCTGGGGCCAACGTCCTGACTTTC. Encoded protein: CASSRGGWGSGANVLTF.

This clone was recorded only once. The chain is built from TRBV5-1 and TRBJ2-7, with 7 bases that match TRBD1. CDR3 length: 15 residues. Unmatched junction bases numbered 7, after V lost 0 bases and J lost 4 bases. Germline V gives CDR1 SGHRS, CDR2 YFSETQ. This CDR3 reads CASSLGDRNNYEQYF. DNA of the CDR3: TGCGCCAGCAGCTTGGGGGACAGAAATAATTACGAGCAGTACTTC.

CDR3 sequence: CASRKGHPSSYNSPLHF. CDR3 nucleotide sequence: TGTGCCAGCAGGAAGGGACACCCGAGCTCCTATAATTCACCCCTCCACTTT. The J gene is TRBJ1-6, the V gene TRBV3-1 (or the pseudogene TRBV3-2); D may be TRBD1 (6 bases). The CDR3 length is 17 residues. Trimming removed 6 bases at V and 0 bases at J, with 15 bases between. CDR1 and CDR2 (germline): LGHDT, YNNKEL (reference sequence).

This sequence joins TRBV3-1 (or the pseudogene TRBV3-2) and TRBJ2-3, with 7 bases aligning to TRBD1. The CDR3 has 13 amino acids. Germline V gene lookup returns CDR1 LGHDT and CDR2 YNNKEL (reference sequence). The trim removed 3 bases at V and 8 bases at J, leaving 5 bases unmatched. For the CDR3, the DNA is TGTGCCAGCAGCCAGGCGTACAGGGGTACGCAGTATTTT. The encoded protein is CASSQAYRGTQYF.

Only a few counts were recorded for this clone. The sample carries other DNA sequences with the same CDR3. The J gene is TRBJ2-3, the V gene TRBV24-1, with 10 nucleotides matching TRBD1. Germline V gene data show CDR1 as KGHDR and CDR2 as SFDVKD. The CDR3 extends over 16 amino acids. Germline trimming cut 2 bases from V and 1 base from J; bases unmatched to any gene: 2. CDR3 amino acids: CATSDSGTGGTDTQYF. The DNA of the CDR3 is TGTGCCACCAGTGATTCAGGGACAGGGGGCACAGATACGCAGTATTTT.

The V gene is TRBV7-6, the J gene TRBJ2-3, with D perhaps matching TRBD1 (6 bases). Germline lookup yields CDR1 SGHVS and CDR2 FNYEAQ. The V and J ends lost 5 bases and 0 bases respectively, with 9 bases between them. The CDR3 sequence is 14 residues long. The CDR3 reads CASSRGQSTDTQYF. The CDR3 DNA reads TGTGCCAGCAGCCGCGGACAGAGCACAGATACGCAGTATTTT.

This chain joins TRBV5-1 and TRBJ2-3; D is possibly TRBD1 (5 bases). Trimming shortened V by 4 bases and J by 5 bases, and 8 bases separated the two germline ends. In germline, CDR1 is SGHRS, CDR2 YFSETQ. This CDR3 is 12 amino acids long. CDR3 nucleotides: TGCGCCAGCAGCACCGGACAAGATACGCAGTATTTT. This codes for CASSTGQDTQYF.

The chain is built from TRBV10-1 and TRBJ1-1; 8 bases match TRBD1. The V gene's germline CDR1 is WNHNN and CDR2 SYGVQD (reference sequence). This CDR3 region has 15 residues. J was trimmed by 11 bases and V by 0 bases; bases with no gene match: 11. The CDR3 DNA reads as TGCGCCAGCAGTGAGTCAACCGGGACAGGTTCCCACGCTTTCTTT. Translating it yields CASSESTGTGSHAFF.

This sequence joins TRBV4-3 and TRBJ1-1, with a weak D call TRBD1 (6 bases). The V end lost 3 bases, the J end lost 11 bases, and 16 bases lay between the germline ends. The CDR3 consists of 13 residues. The germline V gene has CDR1 LGHNA and CDR2 YSLEER. CDR3 sequence: CASSQKGGTGAFF. DNA for the CDR3: TGCGCCAGCAGCCAGAAGGGGGGGACCGGGGCTTTCTTT.

This chain links TRBV5-1 with TRBJ1-4; possible D gene TRBD1, 5 bases. Trimming stripped 2 bases from V and 0 bases from J, with 11 bases between. This CDR3 is 16 amino acids long. Germline V gene lookup returns CDR1 SGHRS and CDR2 YFSETQ. This CDR3 is CASSFGASATNEKLFF. CDR3 nucleotide sequence: TGCGCCAGCAGCTTTGGGGCCTCCGCAACTAATGAAAAACTGTTTTTT. The full variable domain, its missing parts supplied by reference TRBV5-1 and TRBJ1-4, is KAGVTQTPRYLIKTRGQQVTLSCSPISGHRSVSWYQQTPGQGLQFLFEYFSETQRNKGNFPGRFSGRQFSNSRSEMNVSTLELGDSALYLCASSFGASATNEKLFFGSGTQLSVL.

The rearrangement joins TRBV5-4 to TRBJ2-6; D perhaps matches TRBD1 (6 bases). Between the trimmed V and J ends, which lost 4 bases and 0 bases, there was a span of 11 bases. CDR1 is SGHNT and CDR2 is YYREEE in the germline V gene (reference sequence). The CDR3 totals 16 residues. The CDR3 DNA reads as TGTGCCAGCAGCCGACCAGGGGACTCTGGGGCCAACGTCCTGACTTTC. Its translation: CASSRPGDSGANVLTF.

The gene calls are TRBV29-1 and TRBJ2-7; D is ambiguous. The germline V gene encodes CDR1 SQVTM and CDR2 ANQGSEA. Trimming pared 3 bases from V and 4 bases from J, leaving 7 bases between. The CDR3 is 11 amino acids. DNA of the CDR3: TGCAGCGTTGATGACACATACGAGCAGTACTTC. This sequence encodes CSVDDTYEQYF.

This chain links TRBV29-1 with TRBJ2-1; D unresolved. The V gene's germline CDR1 is SQVTM and CDR2 ANQGSEA. The CDR3 has 12 amino acids. V dropped 7 bases and J dropped 2 bases, with 9 bases sitting between them. CDR3 in amino acids: CSGSDTYNEQFF. In nucleotides, the CDR3 is TGCAGCGGTTCCGACACCTACAATGAGCAGTTCTTC.

The count of this clone is one. V and J are TRBV13 and TRBJ2-1, with TRBD2 identical over 10 bases. CDR3 length: 15 residues. CDR1 and CDR2 from the germline V gene are PRHDT and FYEKMQ (reference sequence). The V gene end was trimmed by 4 bases and the J gene end by 8 bases; junction bases not matched to a gene: 8. This chain's CDR3 is CASSYSSGRFYEQFF. CDR3 sequence (DNA): TGTGCCAGCAGCTATTCTAGCGGGAGATTCTATGAGCAGTTCTTC.

The chain combines TRBV20-1 with TRBJ1-1; no firm D call. CDR3 length equals 11 residues. V was shortened by 6 bases and J by 0 bases, with 5 bases between the two germline ends. The germline CDR1 and CDR2 sequences are DFQATT and SNEGSKA (reference sequence). This CDR3 reads CSAPVNTEAFF. The CDR3, as DNA: TGCAGTGCCCCAGTGAACACTGAAGCTTTCTTT.

V is TRBV5-1 and J is TRBJ2-7, with 9 bases aligning to TRBD2. With V trimmed by 0 bases and J by 2 bases, 6 bases remained unmatched. Germline-derived CDR1 and CDR2 are SGHRS and YFSETQ. The CDR3 spans 16 residues. CDR3 loop: CASSLETSGLTYEQYF. Written as DNA, the CDR3 is TGCGCCAGCAGCTTGGAAACTAGCGGGTTGACCTACGAGCAGTACTTC.

The chain recombines TRBV21-1 with TRBJ1-2. TRBV21-1 is a pseudogene locus. The CDR3 is 11 amino acids. The CDR3 region has the DNA TGTGCCAGCACCGTCCACTATGGCTACACCTTC. Translating gives CASTVHYGYTF.

The V call is TRBV19, the J call TRBJ1-2, with 11 bases identical to TRBD1. The junction had 7 bases not matched to a gene; V was cut back by 5 bases and J by 8 bases. The CDR3 totals 14 residues. Germline V CDR1 and CDR2: LNHDA, SQIVND (reference sequence). The CDR3 bases are TGTGCCAGTAGTCCGGACAGGGGGCGCGAAGGCTACACCTTC. This sequence encodes CASSPDRGREGYTF. Full variable domain (rest looked up from reference TRBV19 and TRBJ1-2): DGGITQSPKYLFRKEGQNVTLSCEQNLNHDAMYWYRQDPGQGLRLIYYSQIVNDFQKGDIAEGYSVSREKKESFPLTVTSAQKNPTAFYLCASSPDRGREGYTFGSGTRLTVV.

The V and J genes are TRBV3-1 (or the pseudogene TRBV3-2) and TRBJ1-4; D is possibly TRBD1 (6 bases). The V and J ends lost 3 bases and 8 bases respectively, with 16 bases between them. Germline assignment: CDR1 LGHDT and CDR2 YNNKEL (reference sequence). CDR3 size: 15 residues. The CDR3 DNA follows: TGTGCCAGCAGCCATCAACAGGGTTGCAAGGAAAAACTGTTTTTT. It is translated as CASSHQQGCKEKLFF.

The chain uses TRBV6-2 or TRBV6-3 and TRBJ1-2; 8 bases align to TRBD1. This CDR3 has 13 amino acids. Germline V gives CDR1 MNHEY, CDR2 SVGEGT. Germline trimming cut 5 bases from V and 8 bases from J; bases unmatched to any gene: 7. The CDR3 region has the DNA TGTGCCAGCAGTCCGACAGGGGCTCGGGGCTACACCTTC. It codes for CASSPTGARGYTF.

There are a few counts of this clone. This sample includes further DNA sequences coding for the same CDR3. The chain combines TRBV11-2 with TRBJ2-7; D is undetermined. The CDR3 runs to 12 residues. Germline values: CDR1 SGHAT, CDR2 FQNNGV. The V end was cut by 4 bases, the J end by 3 bases, with 7 bases between. The CDR3 nucleotides read TGTGCCAGCAGCTCCTCCAGCTACGAGCAGTACTTC. This gives the protein CASSSSSYEQYF.

In DNA form, the CDR3 reads TGTGCCAGCTCACCGTCGGGACAGGATGGCTACACCTTC. This codes for CASSPSGQDGYTF. J is TRBJ1-2 and V is TRBV18, with TRBD1 identical over 8 bases. J was trimmed by 6 bases and V by 3 bases; bases with no gene match: 3. This CDR3 comprises 13 residues. Germline assignment: CDR1 KGHSH and CDR2 LQKENI. Full variable domain (remainder filled in from reference TRBV18 and TRBJ1-2): NAGVMQNPRHLVRRRGQEARLRCSPMKGHSHVYWYRQLPEEGLKFMVYLQKENIIDESGMPKERFSAEFPKEGPSILRIQQVVRGDSAAYFCASSPSGQDGYTFGSGTRLTVV.

V gene TRBV19 combines with J gene TRBJ2-1; possible D gene TRBD2, 5 bases. Germline V gives CDR1 LNHDA, CDR2 SQIVND (reference sequence). This CDR3 has 15 residues. The V gene lost 7 bases and the J gene lost 0 bases, with 13 bases spanning the gap. As DNA, the CDR3 is TGTGCCAGTATGAGGGTTCCCAGCTCCTACAATGAGCAGTTCTTC. Its translation: CASMRVPSSYNEQFF.

The chain recombines TRBV4-1 with TRBJ2-7; D is undetermined. The V gene lost 0 bases and the J gene lost 7 bases, with 16 bases spanning the gap. This CDR3 is built from 15 residues. CDR1 MGHRA and CDR2 YSYEKL come from the germline V gene. Here the CDR3 DNA reads TGCGCCAGCAGCCAAGATGCGACGTCCACCGGGGAGCAGTACTTC. It translates to CASSQDATSTGEQYF.

The chain links TRBV2 to TRBJ1-6; 7 nucleotides line up with TRBD1. This CDR3 is 15 amino acids long. CDR1 is SNHLY and CDR2 is FYNNEI in the germline V gene. V was clipped by 4 bases and J by 5 bases; unmatched bases: 5. CDR3 nucleotides: TGTGCCAGCAGTGGACCGGGACAGAATAATTCACCCCTCCACTTT. As protein: CASSGPGQNNSPLHF.

In its sample, this clone was seen once. The chain couples TRBV7-2 to TRBJ1-1; D gene ambiguous. Between the trimmed V and J ends, which lost 4 bases and 8 bases, there was a span of 20 bases. The CDR3 extends over 15 amino acids. Per the germline V gene, CDR1 is SGHTA and CDR2 is FQGNSA. The CDR3, as DNA: TGTGCCAGCAGCTCATCCCTAGTGGCAGCCTCGGAAGCTTTCTTT. Encoded protein: CASSSSLVAASEAFF.